These T cell receptor beta chains were read from a single sample in a study of PD-L1 blockade in urothelial cancer. The method was immunoSEQ multiplex PCR; TCRdb's version includes in-frame clones alone and lacks a portion of them. Of about 52,000 clones listed, 75% to 90% were seen once; the top ten hold 1% to 1.5%. The sequences come from PBMCs, collected around atezolizumab (anti-PD-L1) treatment. These receptors were obtained from a man aged 50-59 years with urothelial cancer. The CDR3 runs from the conserved cysteine through the conserved F or W. The order of the fields is CDR3 length, clone size, J gene, D gene, V gene, CDR3 DNA, CDR3 protein. A D gene is named only where the DNA matches it firmly. Rows give clone size only sometimes, using once, few, many, or a class for an expanded clone.

cdr3_length: 14
clone_size: NA
j_call: TRBJ1-2
d_call: TRBD1
v_call: TRBV6-5
cdr3_nt: TGTGCCAGCAGTTCGTCCCAGGGGGCGGGTGGCTACACCTTC
cdr3_aa: CASSSSQGAGGYTF

cdr3_length: 15
clone_size: NA
j_call: TRBJ2-3
d_call: NA
v_call: TRBV11-3
cdr3_nt: TGTGCCAGCAGCTTAGGAACTATCCGCACAGATACGCAGTATTTT
cdr3_aa: CASSLGTIRTDTQYF

cdr3_length: 13
clone_size: NA
j_call: TRBJ2-1
d_call: NA
v_call: TRBV27
cdr3_nt: TGTGCCAGCAGTTTAACAGGGTTCAATGAGCAGTTCTTC
cdr3_aa: CASSLTGFNEQFF

cdr3_length: 14
clone_size: NA
j_call: TRBJ2-1
d_call: TRBD2
v_call: TRBV12-5
cdr3_nt: TGTGCTAGTGGGACTAGCCACGGATCCAATGAGCAGTTCTTC
cdr3_aa: CASGTSHGSNEQFF

cdr3_length: 14
clone_size: NA
j_call: TRBJ2-7
d_call: TRBD1
v_call: TRBV7-2
cdr3_nt: TGTGCCAGCAGCCAGGGGACAGGGGGATACGAGCAGTACTTC
cdr3_aa: CASSQGTGGYEQYF

cdr3_length: 16
clone_size: NA
j_call: TRBJ2-1
d_call: TRBD1
v_call: TRBV7-8
cdr3_nt: TGTGCCAGCAGCCCTCCATCGGGACAGGGACCCTATGAGCAGTTCTTC
cdr3_aa: CASSPPSGQGPYEQFF

cdr3_length: 11
clone_size: NA
j_call: TRBJ2-3
d_call: NA
v_call: TRBV28
cdr3_nt: TGTGCATTACGCCGAGGAAATACGCAGTATTTT
cdr3_aa: CALRRGNTQYF

cdr3_length: 14
clone_size: NA
j_call: TRBJ2-3
d_call: NA
v_call: TRBV7-2
cdr3_nt: TGTGCCAGCAGCTGGGGGCTCAGGACAGATACGCAGTATTTT
cdr3_aa: CASSWGLRTDTQYF

cdr3_length: 15
clone_size: NA
j_call: TRBJ1-1
d_call: NA
v_call: TRBV7-5
cdr3_nt: TGTGCCAGAAGCTTTCTAAGGGGCATGAACACTGAAGCTTTCTTT
cdr3_aa: CARSFLRGMNTEAFF

cdr3_length: 14
clone_size: NA
j_call: TRBJ2-7
d_call: NA
v_call: TRBV28
cdr3_nt: TGTGCCAGCAGGGACAGATTCAAAGCCTACGAGCAGTACTTC
cdr3_aa: CASRDRFKAYEQYF

cdr3_length: 17
clone_size: NA
j_call: TRBJ1-1
d_call: NA
v_call: TRBV30
cdr3_nt: TGTGCCTGGAGTGTCAAACGCGGGGGCGACGGGAACACTGAAGCTTTCTTT
cdr3_aa: CAWSVKRGGDGNTEAFF

cdr3_length: 18
clone_size: NA
j_call: TRBJ2-2
d_call: TRBD1
v_call: TRBV7-2
cdr3_nt: TGTGCCAGCAGCTTAAAGGGGGGGACAGGGGGCCGTACCGGGGAGCTGTTTTTT
cdr3_aa: CASSLKGGTGGRTGELFF

cdr3_length: 20
clone_size: NA
j_call: TRBJ2-3
d_call: TRBD2
v_call: TRBV28
cdr3_nt: TGTGCCAGCGTCGTGGGGCTAGCGGGAGGGCAGTTAGTTAACACAGATACGCAGTATTTT
cdr3_aa: CASVVGLAGGQLVNTDTQYF

cdr3_length: 12
clone_size: NA
j_call: TRBJ2-5
d_call: NA
v_call: TRBV30
cdr3_nt: TGTGCCTCCTCTTCCCCCCACGGGACCCAGTACTTC
cdr3_aa: CASSSPHGTQYF

cdr3_length: 14
clone_size: NA
j_call: TRBJ1-1
d_call: NA
v_call: TRBV10-3
cdr3_nt: TGTGCCATCCAGGCAGGGGCTGGGAACACTGAAGCTTTCTTT
cdr3_aa: CAIQAGAGNTEAFF

cdr3_length: 14
clone_size: NA
j_call: TRBJ1-1
d_call: TRBD1
v_call: TRBV6-5
cdr3_nt: TGTGCCAGCAGCCATGACAGGGGGAACACTGAAGCTTTCTTT
cdr3_aa: CASSHDRGNTEAFF

cdr3_length: 17
clone_size: NA
j_call: TRBJ2-4
d_call: NA
v_call: TRBV29-1
cdr3_nt: TGCAGCGTTGAAGATCGAGGACAAGCACTAGCCAAAAACATTCAGTACTTC
cdr3_aa: CSVEDRGQALAKNIQYF

cdr3_length: 13
clone_size: NA
j_call: TRBJ2-7
d_call: NA
v_call: TRBV4-1
cdr3_nt: TGCGCCAGCAGCGGGGACATTCGACCCGAGCAGTACTTC
cdr3_aa: CASSGDIRPEQYF

cdr3_length: 15
clone_size: NA
j_call: TRBJ1-5
d_call: TRBD1
v_call: TRBV27
cdr3_nt: TGTGCCAGCAGTGCCGAATCAGGGGGCACTCAGCCCCAGCATTTT
cdr3_aa: CASSAESGGTQPQHF

cdr3_length: 13
clone_size: NA
j_call: TRBJ1-1
d_call: NA
v_call: TRBV7-9
cdr3_nt: TGTGCCAGCAGCTTAGGTCTGGCGGCTGAAGCTTTCTTT
cdr3_aa: CASSLGLAAEAFF

cdr3_length: 18
clone_size: NA
j_call: TRBJ2-3
d_call: TRBD2
v_call: TRBV5-4
cdr3_nt: TGTGCCAGCAGCTTGGGACTAGCGGGGGGGCCTGGAGGAGATACGCAGTATTTT
cdr3_aa: CASSLGLAGGPGGDTQYF

cdr3_length: 16
clone_size: NA
j_call: TRBJ2-1
d_call: TRBD2
v_call: TRBV18
cdr3_nt: TGTGCCAGCTCACCAGAGTCGAGCGGGAGACGAAATGAGCAGTTCTTC
cdr3_aa: CASSPESSGRRNEQFF

cdr3_length: 15
clone_size: once
j_call: TRBJ2-1
d_call: NA
v_call: TRBV11-2
cdr3_nt: TGTGCCAGCAGCACGTACTCAAGCTCCTACAATGAGCAGTTCTTC
cdr3_aa: CASSTYSSSYNEQFF

cdr3_length: 16
clone_size: NA
j_call: TRBJ2-7
d_call: NA
v_call: TRBV4-3
cdr3_nt: TGCGCCAGCAGCCAAGAGGGGCTTAGCGGAGGTTACGAGCAGTACTTC
cdr3_aa: CASSQEGLSGGYEQYF

cdr3_length: 13
clone_size: few
j_call: TRBJ2-1
d_call: NA
v_call: TRBV30
cdr3_nt: TGTGCCTGGAATAGCGGACGCTACAATGAGCAGTTCTTC
cdr3_aa: CAWNSGRYNEQFF

cdr3_length: 21
clone_size: NA
j_call: TRBJ2-7
d_call: TRBD2
v_call: TRBV30
cdr3_nt: TGTGCCTGGAGTGTATATAGGGGGTCGACTAGCGGGAGGGGAAGAGAAGCCGAGCAGTACTTC
cdr3_aa: CAWSVYRGSTSGRGREAEQYF

cdr3_length: 13
clone_size: NA
j_call: TRBJ2-7
d_call: TRBD1
v_call: TRBV5-1
cdr3_nt: TGCGCCAGCAGGCCGGGACAGGGGGGCGAGCAGTACTTC
cdr3_aa: CASRPGQGGEQYF

cdr3_length: 16
clone_size: NA
j_call: TRBJ2-1
d_call: TRBD2
v_call: TRBV30
cdr3_nt: TGTGCCTGGAGTCGGACTAGCGGGGGCGTTTACAATGAGCAGTTCTTC
cdr3_aa: CAWSRTSGGVYNEQFF

cdr3_length: 14
clone_size: NA
j_call: TRBJ2-2
d_call: NA
v_call: TRBV5-1
cdr3_nt: TGCGCCAGCAGCACAAGACAGAGCACCGGGGAGCTGTTTTTT
cdr3_aa: CASSTRQSTGELFF

cdr3_length: 17
clone_size: NA
j_call: TRBJ2-7
d_call: TRBD2
v_call: TRBV7-9
cdr3_nt: TGTGCCAGCAGCCCGAAATGGACTAGCGGGAGGGCCTACGAGCAGTACTTC
cdr3_aa: CASSPKWTSGRAYEQYF

cdr3_length: 14
clone_size: NA
j_call: TRBJ2-2
d_call: TRBD1
v_call: TRBV18
cdr3_nt: TGTGCCAGCTCCGGACAGGGCTACACCGGGGAGCTGTTTTTT
cdr3_aa: CASSGQGYTGELFF

cdr3_length: 13
clone_size: NA
j_call: TRBJ2-7
d_call: NA
v_call: TRBV6-5
cdr3_nt: TGTGCCAGTCAATTGGGGGGTGGGGGCGAGCAGTACTTC
cdr3_aa: CASQLGGGGEQYF

cdr3_length: 13
clone_size: NA
j_call: TRBJ1-5
d_call: NA
v_call: TRBV25-1
cdr3_nt: TGTGCCAGCAGTGACCAGGGCCATCAGCCCCAGCATTTT
cdr3_aa: CASSDQGHQPQHF

cdr3_length: 18
clone_size: NA
j_call: TRBJ1-5
d_call: NA
v_call: TRBV15
cdr3_nt: TGTGCCACCAGCAGAGGTAGTAACACCGGGGTGAGCAATCAGCCCCAGCATTTT
cdr3_aa: CATSRGSNTGVSNQPQHF

cdr3_length: 15
clone_size: NA
j_call: TRBJ2-3
d_call: TRBD1
v_call: TRBV30
cdr3_nt: TGTGCCTGGAGTGTTGGGACAGTCAGCACAGATACGCAGTATTTT
cdr3_aa: CAWSVGTVSTDTQYF

cdr3_length: 15
clone_size: NA
j_call: TRBJ1-5
d_call: TRBD1
v_call: TRBV7-2
cdr3_nt: TGTGCCAGCAGTTTACAGGGGCCGAGCAATCAGCCCCAGCATTTT
cdr3_aa: CASSLQGPSNQPQHF

cdr3_length: 17
clone_size: NA
j_call: TRBJ2-6
d_call: NA
v_call: TRBV7-3
cdr3_nt: TGTGCCAGCAGCTTCCTCGGTAGCCCCTCTGGGGCCAACGTCCTGACTTTC
cdr3_aa: CASSFLGSPSGANVLTF

cdr3_length: 13
clone_size: NA
j_call: TRBJ2-1
d_call: NA
v_call: TRBV27
cdr3_nt: TGTGCCAGCAGTTTATCCACAGTTAATGAGCAGTTCTTC
cdr3_aa: CASSLSTVNEQFF

cdr3_length: 14
clone_size: NA
j_call: TRBJ1-5
d_call: TRBD1
v_call: TRBV6-5
cdr3_nt: TGTGCCAGCAGTTACTCAGACAGGGGTCAGCCCCAGCATTTT
cdr3_aa: CASSYSDRGQPQHF

cdr3_length: 13
clone_size: NA
j_call: TRBJ2-4
d_call: NA
v_call: TRBV28
cdr3_nt: TGTGCCAGCAGTCGGAGAGCCAAAAACATTCAGTACTTC
cdr3_aa: CASSRRAKNIQYF

cdr3_length: 16
clone_size: NA
j_call: TRBJ2-5
d_call: TRBD1
v_call: TRBV15
cdr3_nt: TGTGCCACCAGCGGCTACGACAGGGGGTCTCAAGAGACCCAGTACTTC
cdr3_aa: CATSGYDRGSQETQYF

cdr3_length: 15
clone_size: NA
j_call: TRBJ2-1
d_call: TRBD2
v_call: TRBV9
cdr3_nt: TGTGCCAGCAGCGAAACTAGCGGGGATTACAATGAGCAGTTCTTC
cdr3_aa: CASSETSGDYNEQFF

cdr3_length: 16
clone_size: NA
j_call: TRBJ2-3
d_call: TRBD2
v_call: TRBV15
cdr3_nt: TGTGCCACCAGCAGAGATCTAGCGGGAGGCACAGATACGCAGTATTTT
cdr3_aa: CATSRDLAGGTDTQYF

cdr3_length: 14
clone_size: NA
j_call: TRBJ1-2
d_call: TRBD1
v_call: TRBV9
cdr3_nt: TGTGCCAGCAGCGGAGGGACAGCTTACGACGGCTACACCTTC
cdr3_aa: CASSGGTAYDGYTF

cdr3_length: 15
clone_size: NA
j_call: TRBJ2-1
d_call: TRBD1
v_call: TRBV18
cdr3_nt: TGTGCCAGCTCACCTGGTGGACAGGGGAACAATGAGCAGTTCTTC
cdr3_aa: CASSPGGQGNNEQFF

cdr3_length: 15
clone_size: NA
j_call: TRBJ2-3
d_call: TRBD2
v_call: TRBV11-2
cdr3_nt: TGTGCCAGCAGCTTAATTCTAGCGGGTCTGGCTACGCAGTATTTT
cdr3_aa: CASSLILAGLATQYF

cdr3_length: 13
clone_size: NA
j_call: TRBJ1-2
d_call: NA
v_call: TRBV6-5
cdr3_nt: TGTGCCAGCAGTAAAAGCGCTGACTATGGCTACACCTTC
cdr3_aa: CASSKSADYGYTF

cdr3_length: 15
clone_size: NA
j_call: TRBJ1-2
d_call: NA
v_call: TRBV5-1
cdr3_nt: TGCGCCAGCAGCCTCACCGCCGGGACAAACTATGGCTACACCTTC
cdr3_aa: CASSLTAGTNYGYTF

cdr3_length: 16
clone_size: NA
j_call: TRBJ2-1
d_call: NA
v_call: TRBV4-1
cdr3_nt: TGCGCCAGCAGCCAAGGCCCCCCCTCGGGCTACAATGAGCAGTTCTTC
cdr3_aa: CASSQGPPSGYNEQFF

cdr3_length: 15
clone_size: NA
j_call: TRBJ1-1
d_call: TRBD1
v_call: TRBV14
cdr3_nt: TGTGCCAGCAGCCAACGACAGGGGACCGGCACTGAAGCTTTCTTT
cdr3_aa: CASSQRQGTGTEAFF

cdr3_length: 14
clone_size: NA
j_call: TRBJ2-7
d_call: NA
v_call: TRBV27
cdr3_nt: TGTGCCAGCAGTTTAAAGGGACACTTCTACGAGCAGTACTTC
cdr3_aa: CASSLKGHFYEQYF

cdr3_length: 15
clone_size: few
j_call: TRBJ1-1
d_call: NA
v_call: TRBV9
cdr3_nt: TGTGCCAGCAGCGCAAATCTGAGGCAAGGCACTGAAGCTTTCTTT
cdr3_aa: CASSANLRQGTEAFF

cdr3_length: 15
clone_size: NA
j_call: TRBJ2-2
d_call: NA
v_call: TRBV19
cdr3_nt: TGTGCCAGTAGTATTGGGAGATCCAACACCGGGGAGCTGTTTTTT
cdr3_aa: CASSIGRSNTGELFF

cdr3_length: 15
clone_size: few
j_call: TRBJ2-1
d_call: NA
v_call: TRBV27
cdr3_nt: TGTGCCAGCAGTGTACAGGGATTTCGCTACAATGAGCAGTTCTTC
cdr3_aa: CASSVQGFRYNEQFF

cdr3_length: 17
clone_size: NA
j_call: TRBJ1-1
d_call: NA
v_call: TRBV9
cdr3_nt: TGTGCCAGCAGCGTAGACCCAGTTACAGGATTGGTCACTGAAGCTTTCTTT
cdr3_aa: CASSVDPVTGLVTEAFF

cdr3_length: 15
clone_size: NA
j_call: TRBJ2-2
d_call: TRBD1
v_call: TRBV10-3
cdr3_nt: TGTGCCATCAGTCCGGGACAGACGAACACCGGGGAGCTGTTTTTT
cdr3_aa: CAISPGQTNTGELFF

cdr3_length: 15
clone_size: NA
j_call: TRBJ2-4
d_call: TRBD1
v_call: TRBV25-1
cdr3_nt: TGTGCCAGCAGAGGGACAGGGGCGGCCAAAAACATTCAGTACTTC
cdr3_aa: CASRGTGAAKNIQYF

cdr3_length: 15
clone_size: NA
j_call: TRBJ2-7
d_call: NA
v_call: TRBV6-5
cdr3_nt: TGTGCCAGCAGTTACGGGGGACTTCCCTACTACGAGCAGTACTTC
cdr3_aa: CASSYGGLPYYEQYF

cdr3_length: 14
clone_size: NA
j_call: TRBJ1-2
d_call: TRBD1
v_call: TRBV25-1
cdr3_nt: TGTGCCAGCAGTGTGGGGACAGGGGCGAGAGGCTACACCTTC
cdr3_aa: CASSVGTGARGYTF

cdr3_length: 21
clone_size: NA
j_call: TRBJ1-3
d_call: NA
v_call: TRBV23-1
cdr3_nt: TGCGCCAGCAGTCAATTTATATTCGAGGGAGCGGGAGGGCCCTCTGGAAACACCATATATTTT
cdr3_aa: CASSQFIFEGAGGPSGNTIYF